This TCR beta chain appears in the sequencing data of a study of blood T cell repertoires in COVID-19. Here immunoSEQ multiplex PCR was the method, and the copy in TCRdb shows in-frame clones only, minus some. The top ten clones hold 11% of a sample with 200,000 to 250,000 clones, around 90% of them seen once. Participants' own reports of clinical history determined their cohort assignment. This CDR3 is built from 14 residues. The junction had 3 bases not matched to a gene; V was cut back by 8 bases and J by 4 bases. In germline, CDR1 is SNHLY, CDR2 FYNNEI. Sequencing was performed on PBMCs or T cells enriched from blood (not recorded which). The receptor was derived from a man aged 25 to 45 who had recovered from COVID-19. The chain employs TRBV2 and TRBJ1-6, with 9 nucleotides matching TRBD1. CDR3 residues: CASRTGEYNSPLHF. The CDR3 DNA is TGTGCCAGCCGGACAGGGGAGTATAATTCACCCCTCCACTTT.